These 30 T cell receptor delta chains were all obtained from the same sample, sequenced in a study of γδ T cells in repeated Plasmodium falciparum infection. Flow sorting of PBMC yielded separate Vgamma9/Vdelta2+ and Vdelta2-negative gammadelta T cell populations for bulk repertoire analysis. TCRdb fed the multiplex PCR reads to CATT. The sample yields 75,000 to 95,000 delta-chain clones, more than 0.85% seen once. Sequencing used gamma-delta T cells from blood. The receptors originated from a pool of human donors (malaria-infected and uninfected, not separated).

A remark on this clone: The TCRdb protein comes from a much larger clone and disagrees with this DNA's translation at residue 7, likely due to a read error; the protein given here is derived from the DNA. The chain is built from TRDV2 and TRDJ1, with TRDD3 matching 9 bases. TCRdb offers no J gene call, so here the DNA was matched to germline to obtain one. The CDR3 loop spans 19 amino acids. J lost 4 bases, V lost 0 bases, and 17 bases had no gene match. From germline, CDR1 is GEAIGNYY and CDR2 EKD. CDR3 residues: CACDTGRYWGTPGIDKLIF. CDR3 bases: TGTGCCTGTGACACCGGGAGGTACTGGGGGACCCCGGGGATCGATAAACTCATCTTT.

This clone has a handful of counts. TCRdb shows a much larger clone's protein in place of this DNA's translation, and the two differ at residue 7, likely through a read error; the protein shown is translated from the DNA. This chain links TRDV2 with TRDJ1; D uncertain. TCRdb does not report a J gene; here it was assigned by matching the DNA to germline references. Between the trimmed V and J ends, which lost 3 bases and 1 base, there was a span of 17 bases. This CDR3 region has 16 residues. CDR1 GEAIGNYY and CDR2 EKD come from the germline V gene. For the CDR3, the DNA is TGTGCCTGTGACCCCTCCTCCCGGCTGGCCACCGATAAACTCATCTTT. This gives the protein CACDPSSRLATDKLIF.

This clone was counted only a few times. TCRdb's protein, taken from a much larger clone, differs from this DNA's translation at residue 10, likely owing to a read error; the protein displayed comes from the DNA. The rearrangement links TRDV2 to TRDJ1; TRDD3 matches at 9 bases. Matching the DNA to germline supplied the J gene, which TCRdb does not give. With V trimmed by 0 bases and J by 8 bases, 36 bases remained unmatched. This CDR3 is 24 amino acids long. Germline lookup yields CDR1 GEAIGNYY and CDR2 EKD. CDR3 DNA: TGTGCCTGTGACACCCTGGAGACCCCGGCACTGGGGGAGAAAACGCCGTGGAATAATGACAAACTCATCTTT. As protein: CACDTLETPALGEKTPWNNDKLIF.

To note about this clone: The protein held in TCRdb is that of a much larger clone and does not match this DNA's translation at residue 9, likely because of a read error; the protein shown is translated from the DNA. This chain connects TRDV1 to TRDJ1, with D perhaps being TRDD2 or TRDD3 (8 bases each). TCRdb supplies no J gene; here it was assigned by aligning the nucleotide sequence to germline. This CDR3 has 25 residues. The germline V gene has CDR1 TSWWSYY and CDR2 QGS. V was pared by 2 bases and J by 0 bases, with 40 bases between. Here the CDR3 DNA reads TGTGCTCTTGGGGAAGCGCCACCCCAGGCTTCCTACCCTTACTGGGGGCTGGAGTACACCGATAAACTCATCTTT. It specifies CALGEAPPQASYPYWGLEYTDKLIF.

Concerning this clone itself: This is likely an artifact of a read error, given a far larger clone one base away. The sample contains more than one DNA sequence encoding this CDR3. The genes are TRDV2 and TRDJ1; 10 positions match TRDD3. The J gene was not available in TCRdb and was assigned here by matching the DNA to germline segments. V shed 4 bases, J shed 2 bases, and the junction held 9 bases outside the gene matches. The CDR3 sequence is 16 residues long. CDR1 and CDR2 from the germline V gene are GEAIGNYY and EKD. This CDR3 reads CACDKSILGDTDKLIF. DNA for the CDR3: TGTGCCTGTGATAAGTCGATACTGGGGGATACCGATAAACTCATCTTT.

The sample holds a few counts of this clone. The amino acid sequence in TCRdb belongs to a much larger clone and departs from this DNA's translation at residue 7, likely a sequencing read error; the sequence shown is translated from the DNA. The chain joins TRDV2 to TRDJ1, with 7 positions matching TRDD3. The J gene, absent from TCRdb, was called here by matching the DNA to germline. V shed 0 bases and J 0 bases; nucleotides not matched to a gene: 15. Germline V CDR1 and CDR2: GEAIGNYY, EKD. The CDR3 consists of 19 residues. The CDR3 coding sequence is TGTGCCTGTGACACCGTGAGCAGTGTGGTGGGGGACCACACCGATAAACTCATCTTT. It encodes CACDTVSSVVGDHTDKLIF.

In its sample, this clone was seen a few times. TCRdb's listed protein matches a much larger clone and diverges from this DNA's translation at residue 9, likely through a read error; the protein shown comes from the DNA. The chain couples TRDV2 to TRDJ1; D not resolved. The J gene, left out of TCRdb, was set here by checking the DNA against germline. The CDR3 contains 18 residues. Germline loops: CDR1 GEAIGNYY, CDR2 EKD. V was shortened by 5 bases and J by 0 bases, with 24 bases between the two germline ends. CDR3 amino acids: CACVCISWWPPHTDKLIF. The CDR3, as DNA: TGTGCCTGTGTGTGTATCTCCTGGTGGCCCCCTCACACCGATAAACTCATCTTT.

By sample fraction, this clone is medium-sized. This chain joins TRDV2 and TRDJ2, with 9 bases that match TRDD3. The CDR3 extends over 19 amino acids. Germline loops: CDR1 GEAIGNYY, CDR2 EKD. Trimming removed 1 base from V and 2 bases from J; junction bases left unmatched: 13. The chain's CDR3 is CACDTATGGDTGLTAQLFF. The CDR3 bases are TGTGCCTGTGACACGGCGACTGGGGGAGATACAGGATTGACAGCACAACTCTTCTTT.

The table lists this clone with many counts. The protein that TCRdb holds for this DNA derives from a much larger clone and differs from the translated DNA at residue 5, which likely indicates a read error; the protein shown here is translated from the DNA. Written as DNA, the CDR3 is TGTGCCTGTGACATGCTGGGGGATACGCTCACCGATAAACTCATCTTT. It specifies CACDMLGDTLTDKLIF. V is TRDV2 and J is TRDJ1; TRDD3 agrees at 12 bases. Germline CDR1 is GEAIGNYY and CDR2 is EKD. V lost 2 bases to trimming and J lost 1 base; unmatched junction nucleotides: 4. The CDR3 runs 16 residues.

On this clone: A read error is the likely source, as a far larger clone sits one nucleotide away. This chain links TRDV2 with TRDJ1; D is ambiguous. TCRdb lists no J gene, so it was determined here by aligning the DNA to germline. The CDR3 runs to 14 residues. The V gene lost 0 bases and the J gene lost 4 bases, with 11 bases spanning the gap. The V gene's germline CDR1 is GEAIGNYY and CDR2 EKD. The CDR3 is CACDTVGVDDKLIF. The CDR3 DNA sequence: TGTGCCTGTGACACCGTAGGAGTGGACGATAAACTCATCTTT.

This clone was found many times. The sample has other DNA sequences that encode this CDR3 too. V usage is TRDV1 and J usage is TRDJ1; 7 bases map to TRDD3. In germline, CDR1 is TSWWSYY, CDR2 QGS. The V and J ends lost 10 bases and 6 bases, in that order; junction bases with no gene match: 11. CDR3 length: 13 residues. The CDR3, as DNA: TGTGCTCGGGGCGGACTGGGGATTAATAAACTCATCTTT. Residues: CARGGLGINKLIF.

For this clone: The protein TCRdb lists belongs to a much larger clone and differs from this DNA's translation at residue 16, which points to a read error; the protein shown is made from the DNA. The CDR3 sequence: CALGERGSTFELWWGLVDKLIF. CDR3 DNA: TGTGCTCTTGGGGAAAGGGGATCTACCTTTGAGTTGTGGTGGGGGTTGGTCGATAAACTCATCTTT. This chain uses TRDV1 with TRDJ1; D may be TRDD3 (6 bases). TCRdb is silent on the J gene; assignment here came from matching the DNA to germline. V was pared by 2 bases and J by 4 bases, with 35 bases between. This CDR3 has 22 amino acids. Germline V gene data show CDR1 as TSWWSYY and CDR2 as QGS.

This clone was found many times. TCRdb records a much larger clone's protein for this DNA, with a difference at residue 5 that likely arises from a read error; the protein given is the translation of the DNA. This chain uses TRDV2 with TRDJ1, with TRDD3 matching over 7 bases. Since TCRdb gives no J gene, matching the DNA to germline was used here to assign it. Germline assignment: CDR1 GEAIGNYY and CDR2 EKD. The CDR3 is 17 amino acids. The V gene end was trimmed by 7 bases and the J gene end by 1 base; junction bases not matched to a gene: 17. The CDR3 nucleotides are TGTGCCTGCGACGGGATGGGGGGATCTCCGGGCACCGATAAACTCATCTTT. The encoded protein is CACDGMGGSPGTDKLIF.

This clone was counted only a few times. The TCRdb protein comes from a much larger clone and disagrees with this DNA's translation at residue 7, likely due to a read error; the protein given here is derived from the DNA. The V call is TRDV2, the J call TRDJ1; 9 nucleotides align to TRDD3. Since TCRdb gives no J gene, matching the DNA to germline was used here to assign it. The germline CDR1 and CDR2 sequences are GEAIGNYY and EKD. Trimming removed 0 bases from V and 8 bases from J; junction bases left unmatched: 12. The CDR3 runs to 16 residues. For the CDR3, the DNA is TGTGCCTGTGACACCGCCAAAGGTACTGGGGGAAAAAAACTCATCTTT. It is translated as CACDTAKGTGGKKLIF.

As concerns this clone: A read error is the likely source, as a far larger clone sits one nucleotide away. Other DNA sequences from this sample encode an identical CDR3 as well. CDR3 sequence reads: CALGETGLPKRGGDPPINTDKLIF. Here the CDR3 DNA reads TGTGCTCTTGGGGAAACGGGCCTTCCCAAACGTGGAGGGGATCCGCCCATAAACACCGATAAACTCATCTTT. The chain uses TRDV1 and TRDJ1; D tentatively reads TRDD2 or TRDD3 (6 bases each). As TCRdb names no J gene, one was assigned here on the basis of a DNA match to germline. The CDR3 extends over 24 amino acids. V lost 2 bases and J 0 bases, leaving 37 bases between the germline ends. The germline gives CDR1 TSWWSYY, CDR2 QGS.

This clone ranks as medium-sized. Other DNA variants within this sample encode the same CDR3. This chain uses TRDV2 with TRDJ1; tentatively, D is TRDD3 (6 bases). The V and J ends lost 1 base and 1 base respectively, with 15 bases between them. The CDR3 covers 16 residues. Per the germline V gene, CDR1 is GEAIGNYY and CDR2 is EKD. The CDR3 region has the DNA TGTGCCTGTGACACGGGGATTTATAGGATCACCGATAAACTCATCTTT. Translation gives CACDTGIYRITDKLIF.

For this clone: A read error likely explains why the TCRdb protein, taken from a much larger clone, differs from this DNA's translation at residue 3; the protein shown is translated from the DNA. This chain links TRDV1 with TRDJ1; 9 positions match TRDD3. Germline V lookup: CDR1 TSWWSYY, CDR2 QGS. The CDR3 is made up of 15 amino acids. CDR3 DNA: TGTGCTCCTGGGGAACCTTCTGGGGGATCATACAAACTCATCTTT. It is translated as CAPGEPSGGSYKLIF.

As regards this clone: Since a far larger clone is one base different, this is likely a read error. Other DNA sequences in this sample translate to the same CDR3. V is TRDV1 and J is TRDJ1; D gene ambiguous. The J gene is not listed in TCRdb, so it was assigned here from a DNA match to germline. Germline-derived CDR1 and CDR2 are TSWWSYY and QGS. The CDR3 totals 13 residues. V was trimmed by 2 bases and J by 10 bases, leaving 14 bases between them. The CDR3 DNA is TGTGCTCTTGGGGAAGGGGTACGGGGCTTACTCATCTTT. It yields the protein CALGEGVRGLLIF.

Turning to this clone: TCRdb shows a much larger clone's protein in place of this DNA's translation, and the two differ at residue 3, likely through a read error; the protein shown is translated from the DNA. The chain has TRDV2 and TRDJ2; 9 bases are shared with TRDD3. Since TCRdb gives no J gene, matching the DNA to germline was used here to assign it. Per germline, CDR1 GEAIGNYY and CDR2 EKD. The CDR3 runs to 14 residues. The CDR3, as DNA: TGTGCCCGTGACACCCTGGGGGATACAGCACAACTCTTCTTT. It encodes CARDTLGDTAQLFF.

This clone was counted only a few times. This likely stems from a read error, as it lies one base from a far larger clone. Other nucleotide sequences from this sample produce the same CDR3. CDR3 in amino acids: CALGEPAKSRMNWGIPYTDKLIF. The CDR3 coding sequence is TGTGCTCTTGGGGAGCCGGCTAAGAGCAGAATGAACTGGGGGATACCGTACACCGATAAGCTCATCTTT. The V gene is given as TRDV1, and no J gene call is available; the table's D gene call, TRDD3, was not cross checked with the DNA. The CDR3 spans 23 residues. Looked up from germline, CDR1 is TSWWSYY and CDR2 is QGS.

This clone was observed a few times. The protein given by TCRdb reflects a much larger clone and differs at residue 16 from this DNA's translation, likely from a read error; the protein shown is the DNA's translation. This chain joins TRDV2 and TRDJ1; TRDD3 aligns across 12 bases. Per germline, CDR1 GEAIGNYY and CDR2 EKD. This CDR3 is 18 amino acids long. CDR3 DNA: TGTGCCTGTGACACGATGGGTCTGGGGGATACGCGGGCAGATAAACACATCTTT. Its protein is CACDTMGLGDTRADKHIF.

Details on this clone: Given a far larger clone just one base away, this is likely a sequencing read error. Other nucleotide sequences from this sample produce the same CDR3. This chain connects TRDV2 to TRDJ1, with 8 bases matching TRDD3. The J gene was missing in TCRdb and was found by matching the end of the DNA to germline. Per the germline V gene, CDR1 is GEAIGNYY and CDR2 is EKD. The CDR3 extends over 15 amino acids. The V segment lost 1 base and the J segment 0 bases; nucleotides outside the gene matches: 3. The CDR3 region is CACDTIGGYTDKLIF. DNA of the CDR3: TGTGCCTGTGACACTATTGGGGGATACACCGATAAACTCATCTTT.

Turning to this clone: This could be a read error, since a much larger clone is one nucleotide away. Other DNA variants within this sample encode the same CDR3. The chain employs TRDV2 and TRDJ1; D might be TRDD3 (6 bases). The J gene, missing from TCRdb, was assigned here through DNA to germline matching. The V end lost 2 bases, the J end lost 0 bases, and 33 bases lay between the germline ends. This CDR3 comprises 22 residues. The germline CDR1 and CDR2 sequences are GEAIGNYY and EKD. CDR3 nucleotides: TGTGCCTGTGACAGTCTTTCCGGAGGGCCTGGGGTAAACCGGGCGTACACCGATAAACTCATCTTT. This translates into CACDSLSGGPGVNRAYTDKLIF.

This clone has at least ten counts. The protein TCRdb lists belongs to a much larger clone and differs from this DNA's translation at residue 14, which points to a read error; the protein shown is made from the DNA. CDR3 bases: TGTGCCTGTGACACTATACGGCGGGGATACGAAGGCGATAGACTCATCTTT. Protein sequence: CACDTIRRGYEGDRLIF. This chain links TRDV2 with TRDJ1, with 9 bases that match TRDD3. Matching the DNA to germline supplied the J gene, which TCRdb does not give. Looked up from germline, CDR1 is GEAIGNYY and CDR2 is EKD. The CDR3 sequence is 17 residues long.

As to this clone: This DNA translates differently at residue 12 from the TCRdb protein, which is that of a much larger clone; a read error is likely, and the protein shown is the DNA's own translation. The chain uses TRDV1 and TRDJ1; 8 bases map to TRDD3. This CDR3 region has 22 residues. Per the germline V gene, CDR1 is TSWWSYY and CDR2 is QGS. J gave up 0 bases and V 1 base, and 22 bases lay outside the gene matches. The DNA for the CDR3 is TGTGCTCTTGGGGAACGGTGTGGGTACTGGGGGGTAGGGACGGCCTACACCGATAAACTCATCTTT. It yields the protein CALGERCGYWGVGTAYTDKLIF.

Regarding this clone: TCRdb pairs this DNA with a much larger clone's protein that differs at residue 9, likely a read error; the protein shown was translated from the DNA. The gene calls are TRDV1 and TRDJ1; D may match TRDD2 or TRDD3 (8 bases each). TCRdb offers no J gene call, so here the DNA was matched to germline to obtain one. The CDR3 is made up of 25 amino acids. V shed 2 bases and J shed 0 bases, with 40 bases lying between them. Germline CDR1 TSWWSYY, CDR2 QGS. DNA for the CDR3: TGTGCTCTTGGGGAAGCGCCACCCCTGGCTTCCTACCCTTACTGGGGGCTGGAGTACACCGATAAACTCATCTTT. It translates to CALGEAPPLASYPYWGLEYTDKLIF.

This clone was detected a few times. TCRdb assigns this DNA the protein of a much larger clone, which departs from its translation at residue 4; this likely reflects a read error, and the protein shown comes from translating the DNA. The chain couples TRDV2 to TRDJ1, with 8 nucleotides matching TRDD3. TCRdb offers no J gene call, so here the DNA was matched to germline to obtain one. CDR3 size: 16 residues. J lost 0 bases, V lost 6 bases, and 11 bases had no gene match. Germline V lookup: CDR1 GEAIGNYY, CDR2 EKD. DNA of the CDR3: TGTGCCTGTTACCGTACTGGGGGTTTGTACACCGATAAACTCATCTTT. This gives the protein CACYRTGGLYTDKLIF.

As concerns this clone: A far larger clone is one base from this, pointing to a likely read error. Other DNA sequences in this sample translate to the same CDR3. The chain uses TRDV1 and TRDJ1, with 9 nucleotides matching TRDD3. Germline V lookup: CDR1 TSWWSYY, CDR2 QGS. The CDR3 length is 18 residues. The CDR3 sequence: CALGERPGGSPYTDKLIF. CDR3 nucleotides: TGTGCTCTTGGGGAACGTCCTGGGGGATCACCGTACACCGATAAGCTCATCTTT.

This clone occurred many times. This likely stems from a read error, as it lies one base from a far larger clone. This sample includes further DNA sequences coding for the same CDR3. CDR3 nucleotide sequence: TGTGCTCTTGGGGTCGGGGCTGGAGGATTCTCTACCGATAAACTCATCTTT. Its translation is CALGVGAGGFSTDKLIF. V gene TRDV1 combines with J gene TRDJ1; D is unclear. The CDR3 contains 17 residues. From germline, CDR1 is TSWWSYY and CDR2 QGS. The germline V and J ends were trimmed by 4 bases and 2 bases, with 20 bases remaining between them.

The table lists this clone with a few counts. TCRdb shows a much larger clone's protein in place of this DNA's translation, and the two differ at residue 7, likely through a read error; the protein shown is translated from the DNA. V usage is TRDV1 and J usage is TRDJ1; 7 bases agree with TRDD3. TCRdb supplies no J gene; here it was assigned by aligning the nucleotide sequence to germline. J lost 7 bases, V lost 1 base, and 6 bases had no gene match. The CDR3 extends over 14 amino acids. Germline V gene sequence: CDR1 TSWWSYY, CDR2 QGS. CDR3 DNA: TGTGCTCTTGGGGAACGGACCTGGGGGGCTAAACTCATCTTT. Its translation is CALGERTWGAKLIF.